The 18 T cell receptor beta chains below were found in one sample sequenced in a study of Graves' ophthalmopathy and Graves' hyperthyroidism (dated by TCRdb to the late 2010s). Sequencing took place on an Illumina HiSeq 2000. For repertoire sequencing, TCR beta CDR3 regions were amplified from RNA transcripts. A first-round RT-PCR used HTBI primers with the Qiagen OneStep RT-PCR kit, followed by a second-round multiplex PCR, size selection and purification. TCRdb reprocessed the public reads (quality trimming at Q25 with fastp, clone calling with MiXCR) and kept in-frame beta chains. One record per CDR3 amino acid sequence lists the most common genes and DNA. The sample yields about 380,000 distinct CDR3 sequences; 15% were counted once. The leading ten clones occupy 5.5% to 7% of the sample. The sample taken for sequencing was peripheral blood. The receptors stem from a woman younger than 35 with stable Graves' hyperthyroidism. Donor details come from another sample of the same person, matched by shared clones.

The sample holds many counts of this clonotype. The V and J genes are TRBV5-1 and TRBJ1-1, with 12 nucleotides matching TRBD1. Trimming removed 0 bases from V and 5 bases from J; junction bases left unmatched: 5. The CDR3 spans 16 residues. Looked up from germline, CDR1 is SGHRS and CDR2 is YFSETQ. The CDR3 spells CASSLAGTGGLTEAFF. DNA of the CDR3: TGCGCCAGCAGCTTGGCCGGGACAGGGGGCTTGACTGAAGCTTTCTTT.

This clonotype came up a few times. The chain links TRBV11-2 to TRBJ1-5; 9 nucleotides line up with TRBD1. The germline CDR1 and CDR2 sequences are SGHAT and FQNNGV. With V trimmed by 1 base and J by 4 bases, 8 bases remained unmatched. This CDR3 is 17 amino acids long. The CDR3 nucleotides read TGTGCCAGCAGCTTAGGAAGTGGGGACAGGGTTAATCAGCCCCAGCATTTT. It yields the protein CASSLGSGDRVNQPQHF. Combining the CDR3 with reference TRBV11-2 and TRBJ1-5 gives the whole variable domain EAGVAQSPRYKIIEKRQSVAFWCNPISGHATLYWYQQILGQGPKLLIQFQNNGVVDDSQLPKDRFSAERLKGVDSTLKIQPAKLEDSAVYLCASSLGSGDRVNQPQHFGDGTRLSIL.

There are many counts of this clonotype. The chain employs TRBV11-2 and TRBJ2-7; tentatively, D is TRBD1 or TRBD2 (6 bases each). CDR3 length equals 16 residues. Germline loops: CDR1 SGHAT, CDR2 FQNNGV. V lost 4 bases and J lost 0, with 16 bases in between. CDR3 sequence (DNA): TGTGCCAGCAGCTGGGACGGGGGCTACTTCTCCTACGAGCAGTACTTC. This sequence encodes CASSWDGGYFSYEQYF. The variable domain in full, completed from reference TRBV11-2 and TRBJ2-7, reads EAGVAQSPRYKIIEKRQSVAFWCNPISGHATLYWYQQILGQGPKLLIQFQNNGVVDDSQLPKDRFSAERLKGVDSTLKIQPAKLEDSAVYLCASSWDGGYFSYEQYFGPGTRLTVT.

V gene TRBV12-3 or TRBV12-4 combines with J gene TRBJ2-5; possibly TRBD1 for D (6 bases). CDR3 length: 11 amino acids. Trimming removed 10 bases at V and 5 bases at J, with 11 bases between. The CDR3 nucleotides read TGTGCCATCTTACAGGGCGAGACCCAGTACTTC. Its translation: CAILQGETQYF.

There are many counts of this clonotype. The chain combines TRBV11-3 with TRBJ1-1; 7 bases match TRBD1. V lost 6 bases, J lost 0 bases, and 4 bases stayed unmatched. This CDR3 is 14 amino acids long. Germline V gene lookup returns CDR1 SGHNT and CDR2 YENEEA. The CDR3 protein is CASRKGALNTEAFF. The CDR3 coding sequence is TGTGCCAGCAGGAAGGGGGCCCTGAACACTGAAGCTTTCTTT.

This clonotype was seen at least ten times. V and J are TRBV19 and TRBJ1-5; D is unresolved. Germline-derived CDR1 and CDR2 are LNHDA and SQIVND (reference sequence). V was clipped by 4 bases and J by 2 bases, with 15 bases between them. The length of the CDR3 is 16 residues. CDR3 region: CASSSGTVLGNQPQHF. The CDR3 bases are TGTGCCAGTAGTAGCGGCACAGTCCTGGGCAATCAGCCCCAGCATTTT.

This clonotype was observed at least ten times. V usage is TRBV12-3 or TRBV12-4 and J usage is TRBJ2-7; possible D gene TRBD1, 6 bases. This CDR3 has 12 residues. Trimming removed 7 bases from V and 6 bases from J, with 13 bases in between. As DNA, the CDR3 is TGTGCCAGCACTATGCCAGGGGCCGAGCAGTACTTC. The encoded protein is CASTMPGAEQYF.

Concerning this clonotype: The conserved phenylalanine or tryptophan is not found at the CDR3 terminus, so this likely reflects a read error. The chain employs TRBV10-3 and TRBJ2-2; 15 bases fit TRBD2. Germline V gene sequence: CDR1 ENHRY, CDR2 SYGVKD. V gave up 7 bases and J gave up 5 bases; unmatched junction bases: 11. The CDR3 is made up of 18 amino acids. The CDR3 DNA follows: TGTGCCATCAACGGACCGGGACTAGCGGGGGGCTCTACCGGGGAGCTGTTTTTG. Encoded protein: CAINGPGLAGGSTGELFL.

This clonotype was observed at least ten times. The rearrangement uses TRBV10-3 and TRBJ1-5, with D perhaps TRBD1 (6 bases). The CDR3 sequence is 15 residues long. V lost 11 bases to trimming and J lost 2 bases, with 19 bases between them. The V gene's germline CDR1 is ENHRY and CDR2 SYGVKD. The CDR3 is CALTWGGEGNQPQHF. For the CDR3, the DNA is TGTGCCCTCACGTGGGGGGGCGAAGGCAATCAGCCCCAGCATTTT.

This clonotype occurred many times. The rearrangement joins TRBV7-2 to TRBJ2-2; D not certain. V was trimmed by 2 bases and J by 0 bases, leaving 7 bases between them. There are 15 residues in the CDR3. CDR1 and CDR2 (germline): SGHTA, FQGNSA. CDR3 in DNA: TGTGCCAGCAGCTTACACCTAGCGAACACCGGGGAGCTGTTTTTT. As protein: CASSLHLANTGELFF. The full variable domain, its missing parts supplied by reference TRBV7-2 and TRBJ2-2, is GAGVSQSPSNKVTEKGKDVELRCDPISGHTALYWYRQSLGQGLEFLIYFQGNSAPDKSGLPSDRFSAERTGGSVSTLTIQRTQQEDSAVYLCASSLHLANTGELFFGEGSRLTVL.

This clonotype was seen repeatedly, ten times or more. This chain uses TRBV6-5 with TRBJ1-1, with 7 nucleotides matching TRBD1. Trimming at V came to 6 bases and at J to 3 bases, leaving 4 bases not matched to a gene. CDR3 length: 13 residues. The germline CDR1 and CDR2 sequences are MNHEY and SVGAGI. The CDR3 bases are TGTGCCAGCAGGATGCAGGGGGACACTGAAGCTTTCTTT. It encodes CASRMQGDTEAFF.

The V and J genes are TRBV11-1 and TRBJ2-4; 8 positions agree with TRBD2. V lost 5 bases to trimming and J lost 4 bases; unmatched junction nucleotides: 7. This CDR3 region has 15 residues. CDR1 is SGHAT, CDR2 FQDESV, per germline (reference sequence). The CDR3 DNA follows: TGTGCCAGCAGCCTCTCTAGCGGGTTAAAAAACATTCAGTACTTC. This codes for CASSLSSGLKNIQYF.

This clonotype was observed at least ten times. The chain couples TRBV2 to TRBJ1-1, with D possibly being TRBD1 (6 bases). CDR1 SNHLY and CDR2 FYNNEI come from the germline V gene. Trimming removed 4 bases from V and 6 bases from J, with 15 bases in between. This CDR3 region has 14 residues. The CDR3 is CASSGGRGRSEAFF. The CDR3 DNA is TGTGCCAGCAGTGGGGGCAGGGGTAGGTCTGAAGCTTTCTTT.

This clonotype was recorded many times. The chain recombines TRBV4-2 with TRBJ2-5; D possibly corresponds to TRBD2 (7 bases). The CDR3 is made up of 16 amino acids. V lost 3 bases to trimming and J lost 0 bases, with 14 bases between them. The V gene's germline CDR1 is LGHNA and CDR2 YNFKEQ. In DNA, the CDR3 is TGTGCCAGCAGCCAGATGAGGGGGGGCAACCAAGAGACCCAGTACTTC. Translation: CASSQMRGGNQETQYF.

Ten or more counts support this clonotype. The chain combines TRBV20-1 with TRBJ2-4; D remains ambiguous. There are 15 residues in the CDR3. CDR1 is DFQATT and CDR2 is SNEGSKA in the germline V gene (reference sequence). V lost 3 bases and J lost 0, with 12 bases in between. The CDR3 reads CSARDHAVAKNIQYF. Written as DNA, the CDR3 is TGCAGTGCTAGGGACCATGCAGTAGCCAAAAACATTCAGTACTTC.

In this sample, this clonotype turned up many times. The chain is built from TRBV29-1 and TRBJ1-1; D gene unclear. The germline V gene has CDR1 SQVTM and CDR2 ANQGSEA. Deletions cut 3 bases from V and 2 bases from J, with 10 bases between. This CDR3 has 13 residues. The CDR3 reads CSVETQLNTEAFF. In DNA form, the CDR3 reads TGCAGCGTTGAGACACAGCTAAACACTGAAGCTTTCTTT.

This clonotype was counted ten times or more. The CDR3 bases are TGCAGTGCTAGAGATCCCCTACAGGGGACGGGCTTGGCTGAAGCTTTCTTT. This sequence encodes CSARDPLQGTGLAEAFF. The V and J genes are TRBV20-1 and TRBJ1-1; 7 positions match TRBD1. Germline CDR1 DFQATT, CDR2 SNEGSKA (reference sequence). V shed 0 bases and J 6 bases; nucleotides not matched to a gene: 16. This CDR3 has 17 residues.

The sample holds many counts of this clonotype. This chain links TRBV5-1 with TRBJ1-1, with 7 bases aligning to TRBD1. V was pared by 4 bases and J by 4 bases, with 13 bases of the junction left unmatched. The CDR3 sequence is 16 residues long. CDR1 and CDR2 from the germline V gene are SGHRS and YFSETQ. CDR3 sequence (DNA): TGCGCCAGCAGCCTCACATTCCCGACAGGGACCACTGAAGCTTTCTTT. This gives the protein CASSLTFPTGTTEAFF.